Listed below are T cell receptor beta chains from one sample, sequenced in a study of blood T cell repertoires in COVID-19. Clones were read by immunoSEQ multiplex PCR, and TCRdb kept only the in-frame ones, dropping some. The sample lists tens of thousands of clones, over 80% seen once, with around a sixth in the top ten. The specimen was peripheral blood. The receptors derive from a woman of 80 years or more with active or convalescent COVID-19. Each CDR3 is given with its conserved first and last residue. Each record gives: D gene, V gene, clone size, J gene, CDR3 protein, CDR3 DNA. The D gene is left open where the match is weak. Expanded clones are given a class, and other clones once, few, many or no size at all.

d_gene: -; v_gene: TRBV19; abundance: -; j_gene: TRBJ2-2; CDR3aa: CASRTGTPTGELFF; CDR3nt: TGTGCCAGTAGGACCGGGACTCCCACCGGGGAGCTGTTTTTT
d_gene: -; v_gene: TRBV18; abundance: -; j_gene: TRBJ2-6; CDR3aa: CASSPAGSGANVLTF; CDR3nt: TGTGCCAGCTCACCAGCCGGTTCTGGGGCCAACGTCCTGACTTTC
d_gene: -; v_gene: TRBV7-2; abundance: -; j_gene: TRBJ2-3; CDR3aa: CASSLEAGPPDTQYF; CDR3nt: TGTGCCAGCAGCTTAGAGGCGGGGCCCCCCGATACGCAGTATTTT
d_gene: -; v_gene: TRBV30; abundance: -; j_gene: TRBJ1-3; CDR3aa: CAWSQTVSGNTIYF; CDR3nt: TGTGCCTGGAGTCAGACAGTCTCTGGAAACACCATATATTTT
d_gene: -; v_gene: TRBV19; abundance: -; j_gene: TRBJ1-4; CDR3aa: CASEQGRHEKLFF; CDR3nt: TGTGCCAGCGAACAGGGAAGACATGAAAAACTGTTTTTT
d_gene: TRBD1; v_gene: TRBV11-2; abundance: -; j_gene: TRBJ2-3; CDR3aa: CASSARIRTGGSTDTQYF; CDR3nt: TGTGCCAGCAGCGCGCGGATCCGGACAGGGGGAAGCACAGATACGCAGTATTTT
d_gene: TRBD2; v_gene: TRBV19; abundance: few; j_gene: TRBJ2-1; CDR3aa: CASSGREALGYEQFF; CDR3nt: TGTGCCAGTAGTGGCCGGGAGGCTCTCGGCTATGAGCAGTTCTTC
d_gene: TRBD1; v_gene: TRBV28; abundance: -; j_gene: TRBJ2-7; CDR3aa: CASSFRPGQGFHEQYF; CDR3nt: TGTGCCAGCAGTTTCCGCCCCGGACAGGGTTTCCACGAGCAGTACTTC
d_gene: -; v_gene: TRBV5-5; abundance: -; j_gene: TRBJ2-3; CDR3aa: CASSPEGGADTQYF; CDR3nt: TGTGCCAGCAGCCCAGAAGGGGGGGCAGATACGCAGTATTTT
d_gene: TRBD1; v_gene: TRBV5-8; abundance: -; j_gene: TRBJ1-3; CDR3aa: CASSPTGGYGNTIYF; CDR3nt: TGTGCCAGCAGCCCGACAGGGGGCTATGGAAACACCATATATTTT
d_gene: -; v_gene: TRBV2; abundance: -; j_gene: TRBJ1-4; CDR3aa: CASRNRANEKLFF; CDR3nt: TGTGCCAGCAGGAACAGGGCAAATGAAAAACTGTTTTTT
d_gene: TRBD1; v_gene: TRBV2; abundance: -; j_gene: TRBJ2-7; CDR3aa: CASSEQGVSSYEQYF; CDR3nt: TGTGCCAGCAGTGAGCAGGGGGTAAGCTCCTACGAGCAGTACTTC
d_gene: TRBD1; v_gene: TRBV4-2; abundance: -; j_gene: TRBJ1-3; CDR3aa: CASSQEPVGTGGNTIYF; CDR3nt: TGTGCCAGCAGCCAAGAGCCCGTCGGGACAGGAGGAAACACCATATATTTT
d_gene: -; v_gene: TRBV11-2; abundance: -; j_gene: TRBJ2-4; CDR3aa: CASSLVGVSRAKNIQYF; CDR3nt: TGTGCCAGCAGCTTAGTAGGGGTCTCCAGGGCCAAAAACATTCAGTACTTC
d_gene: -; v_gene: TRBV20-1; abundance: -; j_gene: TRBJ1-2; CDR3aa: CSAQGSGYTF; CDR3nt: TGCAGTGCCCAGGGGTCTGGCTACACCTTC
d_gene: TRBD2; v_gene: TRBV7-9; abundance: -; j_gene: TRBJ2-7; CDR3aa: CASSLGLAGVRLSYEQYF; CDR3nt: TGTGCCAGCAGCTTGGGACTAGCGGGAGTGCGACTCTCCTACGAGCAGTACTTC
d_gene: TRBD1; v_gene: TRBV2; abundance: -; j_gene: TRBJ2-2; CDR3aa: CASRTGEGTGELFF; CDR3nt: TGTGCCAGCAGGACAGGGGAAGGAACCGGGGAGCTGTTTTTT
d_gene: TRBD2; v_gene: TRBV10-2; abundance: -; j_gene: TRBJ2-1; CDR3aa: CASSALAGGSNEQFF; CDR3nt: TGCGCCAGCAGTGCCCTAGCGGGAGGGTCGAATGAGCAGTTCTTC
d_gene: -; v_gene: TRBV7-9; abundance: -; j_gene: TRBJ1-1; CDR3aa: CASSSWGGPSTEAFF; CDR3nt: TGTGCCAGCAGCAGCTGGGGGGGCCCCAGCACTGAAGCTTTCTTT
d_gene: TRBD1; v_gene: TRBV7-2; abundance: -; j_gene: TRBJ2-3; CDR3aa: CASSTRFDRASTDTQYF; CDR3nt: TGTGCCAGCAGCACCCGCTTCGACAGGGCGAGCACAGATACGCAGTATTTT
d_gene: TRBD1; v_gene: TRBV5-1; abundance: -; j_gene: TRBJ1-2; CDR3aa: CASSLAPGQGNYGYTF; CDR3nt: TGCGCCAGCAGCTTGGCCCCGGGACAGGGGAACTATGGCTACACCTTC
d_gene: -; v_gene: TRBV29-1; abundance: -; j_gene: TRBJ1-5; CDR3aa: CSVGQDSNQPQHF; CDR3nt: TGCAGCGTTGGACAGGATAGCAATCAGCCCCAGCATTTT